The 14 T cell receptor beta chains below come from one sample, sequenced in a study of T-cell memory formation after mild COVID-19. Each CDR3 protein is one row after TCRdb ran MiXCR on the 5' RACE reads. This sample carries about 270,000 distinct CDR3 sequences, 16% of them seen once, and the ten largest clones take about 23%. The sequenced material came from PBMCs or a T cell subset sorted from them (not recorded which). These receptors all stem from a man between 18 and 35 years old who had mild COVID-19 (a few samples of this study predate the infection). Cell type and time point are not known.

Many counts were recorded for this clonotype. In DNA form, the CDR3 reads TGTGCCAGCAGTTCCGGGGAAGAGACCCAGTACTTC. Amino acid sequence: CASSSGEETQYF. The gene calls are TRBV6-6 and TRBJ2-5; D possibly corresponds to TRBD2 (5 bases). The germline gives CDR1 MNHNY, CDR2 SVGAGI (reference sequence). The CDR3 totals 12 residues. Between the trimmed V and J ends, which lost 4 bases and 3 bases, there was a span of 6 bases.

This clonotype was counted between two and nine times. This rearrangement joins TRBV20-1 to TRBJ1-1; TRBD1 matches 7 bases. The CDR3 length is 13 residues. V gave up 6 bases and J gave up 4 bases; unmatched junction bases: 8. The germline gives CDR1 DFQATT, CDR2 SNEGSKA (reference sequence). The DNA for the CDR3 is TGCAGTGCCCTAGGGGGCGCCGGCACTGAAGCTTTCTTT. Its protein product is CSALGGAGTEAFF.

The V call is TRBV5-6, the J call TRBJ1-1; 9 positions match TRBD1. The CDR3 has 16 residues. CDR1 is SGHDT, CDR2 YYEEEE, per germline. V lost 4 bases and J lost 3; bases outside the gene matches: 10. CDR3 sequence: CASSAGTGKWYTEAFF. The CDR3 bases are TGTGCCAGCAGCGCCGGGACAGGGAAGTGGTACACTGAAGCTTTCTTT. Based on the CDR3 plus reference TRBV5-6 and TRBJ1-1, the full variable domain is DAGVTQSPTHLIKTRGQQVTLRCSPKSGHDTVSWYQQALGQGPQFIFQYYEEEERQRGNFPDRFSGHQFPNYSSELNVNALLLGDSALYLCASSAGTGKWYTEAFFGQGTRLTVV.

This clonotype was observed at least ten times. This chain links TRBV12-3 or TRBV12-4 with TRBJ1-1; D not resolved. The CDR3 contains 11 residues. With 0 bases removed from V and 7 bases from J, the gap between germline ends came to 3 bases. The chain's CDR3 is CASSLAVEAFF. Written as DNA, the CDR3 is TGTGCCAGCAGTTTAGCGGTTGAAGCTTTCTTT.

This clonotype was seen more than once but under ten times. The CDR3 bases are TGTGCCAGCAGCCAACCCGCGGGGGAAGGGCAGTTCTTC. Amino acids: CASSQPAGEGQFF. This chain uses TRBV3-1 with TRBJ2-1; 7 bases line up with TRBD2. The CDR3 loop spans 13 amino acids. CDR1 is LGHDT, CDR2 YNNKEL, per germline (reference sequence). The ends lost 2 bases at V and 12 bases at J; junction bases unmatched: 7.

The V gene is TRBV4-1, the J gene TRBJ1-1, with 9 bases matching TRBD1. Germline V gene lookup returns CDR1 MGHRA and CDR2 YSYEKL. The CDR3 contains 16 residues. V shed 2 bases and J 6 bases; nucleotides not matched to a gene: 10. DNA of the CDR3: TGCGCCAGCAGCCAAACAGGGGGCTACGAGATGGCTGAAGCTTTCTTT. Translating it yields CASSQTGGYEMAEAFF.

The CDR3 DNA follows: TGCGCCAGCAGCCAAGATTGGACGCAGACAGGGATCTATCAGCCCCAGCATTTT. Translation gives CASSQDWTQTGIYQPQHF. This chain links TRBV4-1 with TRBJ1-5, with TRBD1 identical over 7 bases. This CDR3 comprises 18 residues. Germline CDR1 MGHRA, CDR2 YSYEKL. The J segment lost 5 bases and the V segment lost 0 bases, leaving 13 bases of the junction unmatched.

Only a few counts were recorded for this clonotype. The rearrangement links TRBV12-3 or TRBV12-4 to TRBJ2-1; D is perhaps TRBD1 (5 bases). V shed 4 bases and J shed 9 bases, with 13 bases lying between them. This CDR3 spans 13 amino acids. The CDR3 sequence is CASSSQGRGEQFF. DNA for the CDR3: TGTGCCAGCAGTTCCCAGGGTAGGGGTGAGCAGTTCTTC.

This chain connects TRBV5-1 to TRBJ1-1; 10 nucleotides align to TRBD1. V dropped 0 bases and J dropped 3; count of bases not matched to a gene: 2. Germline loops: CDR1 SGHRS, CDR2 YFSETQ. The CDR3 contains 15 residues. CDR3 sequence reads: CASSLGDRGHTEAFF. CDR3 sequence (DNA): TGCGCCAGCAGCTTGGGGGACAGGGGCCACACTGAAGCTTTCTTT.

The rearrangement joins TRBV12-3 or TRBV12-4 to TRBJ1-2, with D possibly TRBD1 on 5 matching bases. The CDR3 loop spans 13 amino acids. V gave up 7 bases and J gave up 5 bases, with 14 bases separating them. CDR3 loop: CASNPGTVYGYTF. As DNA, the CDR3 is TGTGCCAGCAACCCCGGGACGGTATATGGCTACACCTTC.

The chain recombines TRBV6-6 with TRBJ2-5, with D uncertain. The CDR3 sequence is 14 residues long. Trimming stripped 0 bases from V and 1 base from J, with 6 bases between. CDR1 is MNHNY and CDR2 is SVGAGI in the germline V gene (reference sequence). The CDR3 DNA follows: TGTGCCAGCAGTTACTCACGCATCCAAGAGACCCAGTACTTC. Encoded protein: CASSYSRIQETQYF.

The rearrangement links TRBV5-6 to TRBJ2-7, with 7 bases identical to TRBD1. Looked up from germline, CDR1 is SGHDT and CDR2 is YYEEEE. V trimming: 0 bases; J trimming: 3 bases; junction bases outside the gene matches: 12. There are 17 residues in the CDR3. CDR3: CASSLALGTATLYEQYF. The CDR3 DNA reads TGTGCCAGCAGCTTGGCCTTGGGGACAGCTACTCTCTACGAGCAGTACTTC.

The chain carries TRBV5-8 and TRBJ1-2; 10 positions match TRBD1. This CDR3 spans 16 amino acids. The V gene end was trimmed by 1 base and the J gene end by 8 bases; junction bases not matched to a gene: 11. Germline values: CDR1 SGHTS, CDR2 YDEGEE. CDR3 in amino acids: CASSLSAGQGVRGYTF. CDR3 DNA: TGTGCCAGCAGCTTGTCCGCTGGACAGGGGGTGCGAGGCTACACCTTC.

In this sample, this clonotype turned up many times. This chain connects TRBV3-1 to TRBJ2-3; unclear D gene. Trimming stripped 4 bases from V and 0 bases from J, with 5 bases between. The CDR3 is 13 residues long. The germline CDR1 and CDR2 sequences are LGHDT and YNNKEL (reference sequence). The CDR3 is CASSLESTDTQYF. In DNA, the CDR3 is TGTGCCAGCAGCCTCGAGAGCACAGATACGCAGTATTTT.